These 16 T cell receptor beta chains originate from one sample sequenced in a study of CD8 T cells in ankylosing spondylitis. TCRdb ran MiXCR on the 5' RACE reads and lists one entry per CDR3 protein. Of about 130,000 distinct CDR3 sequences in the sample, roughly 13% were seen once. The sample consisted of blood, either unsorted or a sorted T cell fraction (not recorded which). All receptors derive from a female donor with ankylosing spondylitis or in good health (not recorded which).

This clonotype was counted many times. The DNA of the CDR3 is TGTGCCATCAGGGCGACGGAGTACAATGAGCAGTTCTTC. Protein product: CAIRATEYNEQFF. The chain has TRBV10-3 and TRBJ2-1, with D hard to call. Germline loops: CDR1 ENHRY, CDR2 SYGVKD. The CDR3 runs to 13 residues. The V end was cut by 6 bases, the J end by 4 bases, with 10 bases between.

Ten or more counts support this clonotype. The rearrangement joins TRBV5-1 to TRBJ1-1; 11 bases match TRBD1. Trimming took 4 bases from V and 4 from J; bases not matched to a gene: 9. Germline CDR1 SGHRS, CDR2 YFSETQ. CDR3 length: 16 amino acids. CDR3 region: CASSTERTGGRTEAFF. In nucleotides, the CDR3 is TGCGCCAGCAGCACAGAAAGGACAGGGGGCCGCACTGAAGCTTTCTTT.

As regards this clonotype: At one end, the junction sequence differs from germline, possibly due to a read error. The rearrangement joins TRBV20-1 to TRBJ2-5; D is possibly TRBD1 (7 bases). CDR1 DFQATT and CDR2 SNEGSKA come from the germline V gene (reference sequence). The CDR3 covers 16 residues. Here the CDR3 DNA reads TGCTGTGCTAGAGTTCTCGCAGGGGGGCACCAAGAGACCCAGTACTTC. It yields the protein CCARVLAGGHQETQYF.

CDR3 nucleotide sequence: TGTGCCAGCAGTTCGGGACAGCCCAATCAGCCCCAGCATTTT. Translation gives CASSSGQPNQPQHF. The rearrangement uses TRBV27 and TRBJ1-5, with TRBD1 matching 7 bases. The CDR3 consists of 14 residues. From germline, CDR1 is MNHEY and CDR2 SMNVEV (reference sequence). Germline trimming cut 4 bases from V and 3 bases from J; bases unmatched to any gene: 3.

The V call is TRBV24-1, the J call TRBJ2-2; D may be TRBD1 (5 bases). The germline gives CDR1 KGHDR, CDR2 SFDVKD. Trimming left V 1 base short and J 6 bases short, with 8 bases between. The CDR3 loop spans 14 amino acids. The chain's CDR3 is CATSDFTGSGELFF. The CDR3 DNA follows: TGTGCCACCAGTGATTTTACAGGATCCGGGGAGCTGTTTTTT.

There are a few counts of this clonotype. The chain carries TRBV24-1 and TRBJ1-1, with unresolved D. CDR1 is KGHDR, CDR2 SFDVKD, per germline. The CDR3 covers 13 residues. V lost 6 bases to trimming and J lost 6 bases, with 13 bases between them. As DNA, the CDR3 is TGTGCCACCAGTTTTGCGGGTAGTGCTGAAGCTTTCTTT. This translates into CATSFAGSAEAFF.

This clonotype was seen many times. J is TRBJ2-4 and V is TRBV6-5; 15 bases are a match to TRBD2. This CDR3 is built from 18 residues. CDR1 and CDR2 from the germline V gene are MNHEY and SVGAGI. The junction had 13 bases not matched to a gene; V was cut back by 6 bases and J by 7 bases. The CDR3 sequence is CASSSAGLAGGPGNIQYF. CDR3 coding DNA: TGTGCCAGCAGCAGCGCCGGACTAGCGGGAGGGCCCGGCAACATTCAGTACTTC.

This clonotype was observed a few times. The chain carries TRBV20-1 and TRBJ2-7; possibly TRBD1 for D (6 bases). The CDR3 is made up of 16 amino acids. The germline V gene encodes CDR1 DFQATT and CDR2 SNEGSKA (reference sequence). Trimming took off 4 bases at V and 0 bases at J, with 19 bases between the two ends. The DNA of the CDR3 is TGCAGTGCTAACCCAATTGACAGGTCGGCCTCCTACGAGCAGTACTTC. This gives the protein CSANPIDRSASYEQYF.

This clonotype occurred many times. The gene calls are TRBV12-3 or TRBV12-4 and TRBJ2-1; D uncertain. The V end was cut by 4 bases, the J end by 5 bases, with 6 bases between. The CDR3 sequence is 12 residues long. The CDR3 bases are TGTGCCAGCAGTTCCGGAAACAATGAGCAGTTCTTC. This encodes CASSSGNNEQFF.

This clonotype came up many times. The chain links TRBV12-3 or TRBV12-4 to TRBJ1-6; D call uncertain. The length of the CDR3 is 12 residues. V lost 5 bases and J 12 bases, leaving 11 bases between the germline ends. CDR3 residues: CASSLQSGPLHF. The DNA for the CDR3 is TGTGCCAGCAGTCTCCAATCCGGACCCCTCCACTTT.

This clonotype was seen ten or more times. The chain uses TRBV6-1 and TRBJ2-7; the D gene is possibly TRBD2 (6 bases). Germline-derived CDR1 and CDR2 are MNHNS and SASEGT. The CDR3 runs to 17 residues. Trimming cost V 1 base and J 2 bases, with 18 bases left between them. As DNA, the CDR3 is TGTGCCAGCAGTGAAGTTTCCCGGGGACTCATTCCCTACGAGCAGTACTTC. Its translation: CASSEVSRGLIPYEQYF.

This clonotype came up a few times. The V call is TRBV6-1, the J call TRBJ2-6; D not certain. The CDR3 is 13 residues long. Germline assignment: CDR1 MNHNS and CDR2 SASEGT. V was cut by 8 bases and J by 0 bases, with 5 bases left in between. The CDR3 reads CASSISGANVLTF. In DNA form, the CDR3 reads TGTGCCAGCTCGATCTCTGGGGCCAACGTCCTGACTTTC.

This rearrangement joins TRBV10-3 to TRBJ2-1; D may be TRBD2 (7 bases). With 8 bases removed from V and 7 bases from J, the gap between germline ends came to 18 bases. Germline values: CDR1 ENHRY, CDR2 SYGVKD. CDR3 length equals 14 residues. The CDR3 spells CAIGSWGGGNEQFF. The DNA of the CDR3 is TGTGCCATCGGTTCGTGGGGGGGCGGAAATGAGCAGTTCTTC.

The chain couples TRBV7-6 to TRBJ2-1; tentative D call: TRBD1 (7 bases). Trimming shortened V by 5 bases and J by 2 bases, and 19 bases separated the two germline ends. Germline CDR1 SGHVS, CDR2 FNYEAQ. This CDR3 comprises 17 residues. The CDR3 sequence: CASSTIRGRKPYNEQFF. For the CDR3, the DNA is TGTGCCAGCAGCACAATCAGGGGGAGGAAGCCCTACAATGAGCAGTTCTTC.

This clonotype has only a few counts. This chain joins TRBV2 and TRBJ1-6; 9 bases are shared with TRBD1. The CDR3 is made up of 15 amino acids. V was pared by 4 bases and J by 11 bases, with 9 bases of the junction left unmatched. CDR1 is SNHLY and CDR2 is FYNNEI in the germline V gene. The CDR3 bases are TGTGCCAGCAGTGCCGACAGGGGGTCTCGGGCACCCCTCCACTTT. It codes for CASSADRGSRAPLHF.

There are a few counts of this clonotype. This CDR3 is CASSRDRGYGGELFF. As DNA, the CDR3 is TGTGCCAGCAGCCGGGACAGGGGGTATGGCGGGGAGCTGTTTTTT. The rearrangement joins TRBV6-1 to TRBJ2-2, with 11 bases that match TRBD1. Trimming at V came to 6 bases and at J to 7 bases, leaving 7 bases not matched to a gene. Germline V gene sequence: CDR1 MNHNS, CDR2 SASEGT. The CDR3 length is 15 residues.